The sequence of this TCR beta chain was determined in a study of shared clonotypes between healthy human individuals. Findings and limits, study-wide: Non-shared clonotypes displayed generation probabilities falling below those of clonotypes present in all four donors.

On this clone: What it binds is not known.

Trimming removed 1 base from V and 3 bases from J, with 7 bases in between. CDR1 and CDR2 (germline): GTSNPN, SVGIG (reference sequence). The CDR3 is 12 residues long. Sequencing was at deep level. Sequencing was performed with immunoSEQ multiplex PCR; in TCRdb, only in-frame clones are kept and a portion is missing. Among some 2,100,000 clones listed, 90% to 96% were seen once. The receptor comes from a man aged 18 to 29 in good health. The gene calls are TRBV30 and TRBJ2-7, with unresolved D. The sequenced sample was naive CD4+ T cells sorted from blood. The sample's subset: CD45RA+ positively selected. The CDR3 protein is CAWSEENYEQYF. The DNA for the CDR3 is TGTGCCTGGAGTGAGGAGAACTACGAGCAGTACTTC.